This entry lists 30 T cell receptor beta chains sequenced from one sample in a study of high-grade serous ovarian cancer treatment subgroups. TCRdb's copy holds only in-frame clones and misses some; the assay was immunoSEQ multiplex PCR. The sample records some 20,000 clones, around 74% being singletons. The tumor samples were collected prior to definitive surgery or chemotherapy. The sequenced material came from tumor tissue. The receptors here all came from a human donor with high-grade serous ovarian cancer.

The V call is TRBV28, the J call TRBJ2-7; perhaps TRBD2 as D (6 bases). The CDR3 runs 14 residues. The V gene lost 5 bases and the J gene lost 0 bases, with 11 bases spanning the gap. Germline CDR1 MDHEN, CDR2 SYDVKM. This CDR3 reads CASSNPGLSYEQYF. CDR3 coding DNA: TGTGCCAGCAGTAATCCGGGACTCTCCTACGAGCAGTACTTC.

This chain connects TRBV6-1 to TRBJ1-5; 7 nucleotides match TRBD1. The J segment lost 6 bases and the V segment lost 7 bases, leaving 12 bases of the junction unmatched. The CDR3 runs to 15 residues. Germline V gene lookup returns CDR1 MNHNS and CDR2 SASEGT. CDR3 bases: TGTGCCAGCACTAAAGACAGGGAAGTAGGTCAGCCCCAGCATTTT. Its translation: CASTKDREVGQPQHF.

This chain joins TRBV6-4 and TRBJ2-2, with 7 bases identical to TRBD2. The CDR3 sequence is 15 residues long. Germline values: CDR1 MRHNA, CDR2 SNTAGT. V lost 5 bases to trimming and J lost 5 bases; unmatched junction nucleotides: 8. CDR3 DNA sequence: TGTGCCAGCAGTCCCGGACGGGGGGATACCGGGGAGCTGTTTTTT. This sequence encodes CASSPGRGDTGELFF.

This clone appeared a few times. The V gene is TRBV4-2, the J gene TRBJ2-2; D gene uncertain. V was pared by 0 bases and J by 0 bases, with 14 bases between. Per the germline V gene, CDR1 is LGHNA and CDR2 is YNFKEQ. This CDR3 spans 18 amino acids. CDR3 sequence reads: CASSQDGVGPTNTGELFF. The CDR3 DNA reads as TGTGCCAGCAGCCAAGATGGTGTAGGGCCTACGAACACCGGGGAGCTGTTTTTT.

V is TRBV28 and J is TRBJ1-5; D gene ambiguous. V lost 6 bases and J 4 bases, leaving 22 bases between the germline ends. Germline V gives CDR1 MDHEN, CDR2 SYDVKM. CDR3 length: 17 residues. In DNA form, the CDR3 reads TGTGCCAGCAGGGGAATATCTGGACCGTGGGGTAATCAGCCCCAGCATTTT. Its protein is CASRGISGPWGNQPQHF.

This rearrangement joins TRBV9 to TRBJ2-7, with 7 bases matching TRBD1. Germline V gene data show CDR1 as SGDLS and CDR2 as YYNGEE. This CDR3 region has 15 residues. J was trimmed by 3 bases and V by 2 bases; bases with no gene match: 8. CDR3 residues: CASSVETGTVYEQYF. In DNA form, the CDR3 reads TGTGCCAGCAGCGTCGAGACAGGGACGGTCTACGAGCAGTACTTC.

The V gene is TRBV9, the J gene TRBJ2-7; TRBD2 agrees at 12 bases. Losses at the gene ends were 0 bases for V and 3 bases for J; bases not matched to a gene: 1. Germline V gene sequence: CDR1 SGDLS, CDR2 YYNGEE. CDR3 length equals 15 residues. CDR3 bases: TGTGCCAGCAGCGTAGGGGGACTAGCGGGCTACGAGCAGTACTTC. Protein: CASSVGGLAGYEQYF.

The chain combines TRBV5-4 with TRBJ2-2; D remains unclear. The CDR3 contains 15 residues. Looked up from germline, CDR1 is SGHNT and CDR2 is YYREEE (reference sequence). The V gene lost 3 bases and the J gene lost 4 bases, with 13 bases spanning the gap. In nucleotides, the CDR3 is TGTGCCAGCAGCTCTCCGGATCGGGTCACCGGGGAGCTGTTTTTT. This encodes CASSSPDRVTGELFF.

The chain uses TRBV29-1 and TRBJ1-2; 10 bases agree with TRBD1. Per the germline V gene, CDR1 is SQVTM and CDR2 is ANQGSEA. The CDR3 consists of 12 residues. The J segment lost 7 bases and the V segment lost 7 bases, leaving 6 bases of the junction unmatched. In nucleotides, the CDR3 is TGCAGCGCAGGGGACAGGGGTGGTGGCTACACCTTC. It yields the protein CSAGDRGGGYTF. Combining the CDR3 with reference TRBV29-1 and TRBJ1-2 gives the whole variable domain SAVISQKPSRDICQRGTSLTIQCQVDSQVTMMFWYRQQPGQSLTLIATANQGSEATYESGFVIDKFPISRPNLTFSTLTVSNMSPEDSSIYLCSAGDRGGGYTFGSGTRLTVV.

J is TRBJ1-3 and V is TRBV18, with 9 bases fitting TRBD1. CDR3 length: 14 amino acids. CDR1 is KGHSH and CDR2 is LQKENI in the germline V gene. V gave up 1 base and J gave up 8 bases; unmatched junction bases: 3. CDR3 amino acids: CASSPRDRADTIYF. The CDR3 nucleotides read TGTGCCAGCTCACCACGGGACAGGGCAGACACCATATATTTT.

In this sample, this clone turned up a few times. The chain uses TRBV9 and TRBJ1-3, with D possibly TRBD1 on 5 matching bases. Germline assignment: CDR1 SGDLS and CDR2 YYNGEE. The CDR3 covers 15 residues. V gave up 3 bases and J gave up 1 base, with 11 bases separating them. The CDR3, as DNA: TGTGCCAGCAGCGACTACAGGACGTCTGGAAACACCATATATTTT. Translation: CASSDYRTSGNTIYF.

The CDR3 coding sequence is TGTGCCAGCAGTTCTACTGGCACAGGGAAGGACTACGAGCAGTACTTC. This sequence encodes CASSSTGTGKDYEQYF. The chain has TRBV6-6 and TRBJ2-7, with a tentative D call TRBD1 (6 bases). Trimming pared 4 bases from V and 3 bases from J, leaving 19 bases between. Germline V lookup: CDR1 MNHNY, CDR2 SVGAGI (reference sequence). CDR3 length equals 16 residues.

The chain has TRBV6-5 and TRBJ2-1; D unclear. This CDR3 is 16 amino acids long. Trimming left V 0 bases short and J 0 bases short, with 9 bases between. Germline values: CDR1 MNHEY, CDR2 SVGAGI. As DNA, the CDR3 is TGTGCCAGCAGTTACTCGTATCATAACTCCTACAATGAGCAGTTCTTC. Its protein product is CASSYSYHNSYNEQFF.

The genes are TRBV10-3 and TRBJ2-1; 7 positions agree with TRBD1. The ends lost 6 bases at V and 6 bases at J; junction bases unmatched: 11. The CDR3 covers 15 residues. CDR1 is ENHRY, CDR2 SYGVKD, per germline. CDR3: CAISGDRVKGNEQFF. CDR3 coding DNA: TGTGCCATCAGCGGTGACAGGGTAAAGGGCAATGAGCAGTTCTTC.

The rearrangement joins TRBV7-9 to TRBJ2-7; no clear D. The CDR3 is 13 residues long. Germline V CDR1 and CDR2: SEHNR, FQNEAQ (reference sequence). V lost 5 bases and J lost 6, with 14 bases in between. CDR3 sequence: CASSPKVGGEQYF. The DNA for the CDR3 is TGTGCCAGCAGCCCAAAAGTAGGTGGCGAGCAGTACTTC.

This clone was observed a handful of times. The V call is TRBV19, the J call TRBJ2-1, with TRBD1 matching over 8 bases. Germline loops: CDR1 LNHDA, CDR2 SQIVND (reference sequence). V was clipped by 6 bases and J by 3 bases; unmatched bases: 7. The CDR3 contains 15 residues. CDR3 nucleotide sequence: TGTGCCAGTAGCGGACAGGGTTTTAGCTACAATGAGCAGTTCTTC. It yields the protein CASSGQGFSYNEQFF.

This CDR3 is CASSPRLSGANVLTF. In DNA, the CDR3 is TGTGCCAGCAGCCCACGACTGTCTGGGGCCAACGTCCTGACTTTC. The chain uses TRBV7-3 and TRBJ2-6, with D unresolved. Trimming stripped 5 bases from V and 1 base from J, with 9 bases between. The CDR3 loop spans 15 amino acids. Germline lookup yields CDR1 SGHTA and CDR2 FQGTGA.

V usage is TRBV7-3 and J usage is TRBJ1-1, with D possibly TRBD1 on 5 matching bases. Looked up from germline, CDR1 is SGHTA and CDR2 is FQGTGA. Trimming removed 5 bases at V and 0 bases at J, with 10 bases between. The CDR3 has 14 residues. This CDR3 is CASSTGSMNTEAFF. CDR3 nucleotide sequence: TGTGCCAGCAGCACAGGAAGCATGAACACTGAAGCTTTCTTT.

The chain has TRBV5-4 and TRBJ2-7; 8 bases agree with TRBD2. V lost 9 bases to trimming and J lost 3 bases; unmatched junction nucleotides: 8. The germline CDR1 and CDR2 sequences are SGHNT and YYREEE (reference sequence). The CDR3 covers 13 residues. The CDR3 reads CATKRENSYEQYF. The CDR3 region has the DNA TGTGCCACCAAGCGGGAGAACAGCTACGAGCAGTACTTC.

This chain uses TRBV6-5 with TRBJ2-3; D ambiguous. Trimming cost V 2 bases and J 1 base, with 10 bases left between them. Germline V CDR1 and CDR2: MNHEY, SVGAGI. This CDR3 comprises 15 residues. CDR3 residues: CASSYGRRGTDTQYF. DNA for the CDR3: TGTGCCAGCAGTTACGGGCGGAGAGGCACAGATACGCAGTATTTT.

The CDR3 DNA follows: TGTGCCAGCACCCAGAGGGACAGACAGAACACCGGGGAGCTGTTTTTT. Residues: CASTQRDRQNTGELFF. V is TRBV28 and J is TRBJ2-2, with 7 nucleotides matching TRBD1. With 7 bases clipped from V and 1 base from J, the junction kept 9 bases outside the gene matches. The CDR3 is made up of 16 amino acids. In germline, CDR1 is MDHEN, CDR2 SYDVKM.

The rearrangement links TRBV7-3 to TRBJ2-1, with D maybe TRBD1 (5 bases). Trimming cost V 4 bases and J 10 bases, with 11 bases left between them. Germline assignment: CDR1 SGHTA and CDR2 FQGTGA. The CDR3 has 12 residues. DNA for the CDR3: TGTGCCAGCAGCTCCCAGGGTCAGGAGCAGTTCTTC. Protein sequence: CASSSQGQEQFF.

In regard to this clone: This sample also contains other DNA sequences that code for the same CDR3. This chain links TRBV7-9 with TRBJ2-2; 7 bases agree with TRBD1. The V gene's germline CDR1 is SEHNR and CDR2 FQNEAQ (reference sequence). Germline trimming cut 6 bases from V and 0 bases from J; bases unmatched to any gene: 4. The CDR3 totals 15 residues. The CDR3 reads CASRPGTANTGELFF. The CDR3 region has the DNA TGTGCCAGCAGACCCGGGACAGCGAACACCGGGGAGCTGTTTTTT.

The rearrangement joins TRBV28 to TRBJ1-2, with D perhaps TRBD1 (5 bases). The CDR3 contains 14 residues. Germline CDR1 is MDHEN and CDR2 is SYDVKM. Trimming cost V 2 bases and J 7 bases, with 14 bases left between them. The CDR3 DNA follows: TGTGCCAGCAGTTTAGACCTGGGGGGGTCTGGCTACACCTTC. This sequence encodes CASSLDLGGSGYTF.

The chain couples TRBV7-8 to TRBJ2-5; possible D gene TRBD1, 6 bases. V was cut by 6 bases and J by 2 bases, with 13 bases left in between. The CDR3 is 14 residues long. Germline CDR1 is SGHVS and CDR2 is FQNEAQ. This chain's CDR3 is CASRSPGQQETQYF. In nucleotides, the CDR3 is TGTGCCAGCAGGTCTCCTGGACAGCAAGAGACCCAGTACTTC.

This clone occurred a few times. The chain has TRBV4-2 and TRBJ1-1; 7 positions agree with TRBD1. V lost 3 bases to trimming and J lost 5 bases; unmatched junction nucleotides: 9. From germline, CDR1 is LGHNA and CDR2 YNFKEQ. CDR3 length equals 15 residues. The CDR3 nucleotides read TGTGCCAGCAGCCAGCTCAGGGGGGCAAGAACTGAAGCTTTCTTT. Protein: CASSQLRGARTEAFF.

The V and J genes are TRBV6-5 and TRBJ1-2; D perhaps matches TRBD1 (6 bases). V lost 4 bases and J lost 6, with 15 bases in between. CDR1 and CDR2 (germline): MNHEY, SVGAGI. The CDR3 runs to 14 residues. In DNA form, the CDR3 reads TGTGCCAGCAGTTGGACGACAGGAGGGGATGGCTACACCTTC. It codes for CASSWTTGGDGYTF.

The DNA for the CDR3 is TGTGCCAGCAGCCATGCGGACCGGGATGGCACCGGGGAGCTGTTTTTT. It codes for CASSHADRDGTGELFF. The chain joins TRBV4-2 to TRBJ2-2; D perhaps matches TRBD2 (5 bases). The germline V gene encodes CDR1 LGHNA and CDR2 YNFKEQ. V dropped 3 bases and J dropped 4 bases, with 15 bases sitting between them. The CDR3 has 16 residues.

The chain recombines TRBV15 with TRBJ2-7; D remains ambiguous. V was trimmed by 5 bases and J by 3 bases, leaving 14 bases between them. CDR1 and CDR2 from the germline V gene are LNHNV and YYDKDF (reference sequence). CDR3 length: 14 residues. As DNA, the CDR3 is TGTGCCACCAGCTCCCCCGGGCCACGCTACGAGCAGTACTTC. It specifies CATSSPGPRYEQYF.

The V gene is TRBV4-1, the J gene TRBJ2-5, with D hard to call. CDR1 is MGHRA and CDR2 is YSYEKL in the germline V gene. This CDR3 comprises 15 residues. The ends were cut back, 0 bases at V and 5 bases at J, with 13 bases in the middle. CDR3: CASSQDGLKVETQYF. Here the CDR3 DNA reads TGCGCCAGCAGCCAAGATGGATTGAAAGTGGAGACCCAGTACTTC.